Shown below are 3 T cell receptor beta chains from a single sample sequenced in a study of blood T cells in healthy people across ages. Then a second PCR, running about 6 to 12 cycles, was carried out with a sample-barcoded 5' primer and a J-beta primer mix. TCRdb ran MiXCR on the 5' RACE reads and lists one entry per CDR3 protein. The repertoire consists of approximately 820,000 distinct CDR3 sequences, with roughly 44% occurring once and the leading ten covering roughly 19%. Material for sequencing was blood. The receptor set was obtained from a man aged 60-69 years in good health.

This chain connects TRBV12-3 or TRBV12-4 to TRBJ2-7, with D possibly being TRBD2 (6 bases). The CDR3 consists of 15 residues. V lost 2 bases and J lost 9, with 20 bases in between. The CDR3 sequence: CASSLFSGGPLGQYF. The CDR3, as DNA: TGTGCCAGCAGTTTATTTTCCGGGGGACCCCTCGGGCAGTACTTC.

This chain links TRBV2 with TRBJ2-1; maybe TRBD1 (5 bases). Trimming removed 2 bases from V and 7 bases from J, with 6 bases in between. The CDR3 covers 12 residues. The germline CDR1 and CDR2 sequences are SNHLY and FYNNEI. The CDR3 DNA is TGTGCCAGCAGTGAACCAGGGAATGAGCAGTTCTTC. Encoded protein: CASSEPGNEQFF.

The table lists this clonotype with a few counts. The chain links TRBV12-3 or TRBV12-4 to TRBJ2-5; the match to TRBD1 covers 7 bases. V shed 5 bases and J 7 bases; nucleotides not matched to a gene: 10. The CDR3 consists of 14 residues. The CDR3 sequence: CASSLGQDIVTQYF. In DNA, the CDR3 is TGTGCCAGCAGTCTTGGACAGGATATTGTGACCCAGTACTTC.